This TCR beta chain was retrieved from a study of early T cells in non-severe SARS-CoV-2 infection. Study summary: Sequencing input comprised bulk RNA from unsorted whole blood; chain pairing was not available.

Of note for this clonotype: Its antigen is still unknown.

As part of library construction, unique molecular identifiers were attached to individual cDNA molecules. TCRdb recomputed calls from the 5' RACE reads with MiXCR, one row per CDR3 protein. The table includes some 100,000 distinct CDR3 sequences, about 15% detected once. V lost 2 bases and J lost 3, with 11 bases in between. The CDR3 runs 14 residues. Germline V gives CDR1 MNHEY, CDR2 SVGEGT. Study conclusions and caveats: Matching against VDJdb likely underestimated virus-specific expansions, favoring anti-spike CD8.

Sequenced sample: whole blood. This receptor was identified in an adult who was a healthcare worker with PCR-confirmed SARS-CoV-2 infection or an uninfected control (not recorded which). The J gene is TRBJ2-7, the V gene TRBV6-2 or TRBV6-3, with unresolved D. The CDR3 sequence is CASSYAGRIYEQYV. The CDR3 DNA reads TGTGCCAGCAGTTACGCCGGCCGGATCTACGAGCAGTACGTC.